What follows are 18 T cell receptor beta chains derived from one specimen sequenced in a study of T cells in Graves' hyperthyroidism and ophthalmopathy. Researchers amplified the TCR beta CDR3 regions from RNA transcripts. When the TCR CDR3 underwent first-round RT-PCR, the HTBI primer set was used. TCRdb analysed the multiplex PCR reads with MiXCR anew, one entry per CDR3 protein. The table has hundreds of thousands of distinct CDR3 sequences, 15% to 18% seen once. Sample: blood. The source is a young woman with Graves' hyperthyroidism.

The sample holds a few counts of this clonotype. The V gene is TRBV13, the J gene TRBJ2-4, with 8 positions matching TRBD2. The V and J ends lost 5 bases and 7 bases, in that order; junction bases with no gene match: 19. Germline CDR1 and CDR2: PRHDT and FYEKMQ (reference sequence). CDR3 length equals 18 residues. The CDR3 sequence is CASSPYSPGLGGENIQYF. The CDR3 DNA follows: TGTGCCAGCAGCCCGTATAGTCCGGGACTAGGGGGGGAGAACATTCAGTACTTC.

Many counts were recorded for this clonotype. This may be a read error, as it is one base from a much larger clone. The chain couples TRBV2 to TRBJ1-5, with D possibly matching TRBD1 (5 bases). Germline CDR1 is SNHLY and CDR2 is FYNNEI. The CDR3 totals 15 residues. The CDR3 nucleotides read TGTGCCAGCAGTGAAGGACAGCCAAGCAATCGGCCCCAGCATTTT. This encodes CASSEGQPSNRPQHF.

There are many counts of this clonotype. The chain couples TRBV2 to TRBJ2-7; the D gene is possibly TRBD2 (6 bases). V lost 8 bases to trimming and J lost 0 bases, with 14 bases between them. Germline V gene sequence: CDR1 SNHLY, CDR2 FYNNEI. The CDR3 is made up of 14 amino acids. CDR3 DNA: TGTGCCAGCCTCGAACGGGGGTTCTCCTACGAGCAGTACTTC. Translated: CASLERGFSYEQYF.

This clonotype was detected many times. The CDR3 sequence: CASSEARYSYNEQFF. CDR3 bases: TGTGCCAGCAGTGAAGCTCGGTACTCCTACAATGAGCAGTTCTTC. The V gene is TRBV6-1, the J gene TRBJ2-1; D is unresolved. Germline CDR1 and CDR2: MNHNS and SASEGT. The CDR3 extends over 15 amino acids. The germline V and J ends were trimmed by 0 bases and 0 bases, with 6 bases remaining between them.

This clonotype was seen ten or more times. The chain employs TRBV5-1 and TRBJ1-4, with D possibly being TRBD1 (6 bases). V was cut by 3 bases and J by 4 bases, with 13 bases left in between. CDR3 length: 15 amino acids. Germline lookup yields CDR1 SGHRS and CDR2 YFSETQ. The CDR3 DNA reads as TGCGCCAGCAGCTCTTACAGGGCGGATAATGAAAAACTGTTTTTT. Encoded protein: CASSSYRADNEKLFF.

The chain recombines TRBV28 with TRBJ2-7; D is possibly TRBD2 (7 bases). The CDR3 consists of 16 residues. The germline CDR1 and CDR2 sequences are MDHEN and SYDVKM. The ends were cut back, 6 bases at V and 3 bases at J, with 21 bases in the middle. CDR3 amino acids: CASSLGGGAVYYEQYF. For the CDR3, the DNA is TGTGCCAGCAGCTTAGGTGGGGGGGCCGTCTACTACGAGCAGTACTTC.

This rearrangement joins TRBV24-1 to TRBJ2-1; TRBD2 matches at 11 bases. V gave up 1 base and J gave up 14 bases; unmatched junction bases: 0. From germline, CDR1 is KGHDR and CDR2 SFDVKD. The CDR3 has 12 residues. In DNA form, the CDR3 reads TGTGCCACCAGTGATTTTAGCGGGAGGGAGTTCTTC. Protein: CATSDFSGREFF.

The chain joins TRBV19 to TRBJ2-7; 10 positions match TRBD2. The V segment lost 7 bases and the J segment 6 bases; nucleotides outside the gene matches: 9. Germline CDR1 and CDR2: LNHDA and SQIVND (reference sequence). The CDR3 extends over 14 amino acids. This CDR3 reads CASKEREGRGEQYF. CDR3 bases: TGTGCCAGTAAGGAGCGGGAGGGCCGGGGCGAGCAGTACTTC.

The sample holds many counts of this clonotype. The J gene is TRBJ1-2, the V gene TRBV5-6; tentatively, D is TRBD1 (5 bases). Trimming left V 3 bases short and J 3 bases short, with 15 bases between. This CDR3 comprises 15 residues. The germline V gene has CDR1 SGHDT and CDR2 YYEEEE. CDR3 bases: TGTGCCAGCAGCTATCAGGGTGTGAGTTACTATGGCTACACCTTC. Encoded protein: CASSYQGVSYYGYTF.

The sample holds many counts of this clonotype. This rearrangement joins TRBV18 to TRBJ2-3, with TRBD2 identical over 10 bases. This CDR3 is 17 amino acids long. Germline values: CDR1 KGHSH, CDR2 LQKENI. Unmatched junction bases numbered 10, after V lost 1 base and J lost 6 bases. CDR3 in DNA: TGTGCCAGCTCACCACGGGGGACTAGCGCGGAATATGATACGCAGTATTTT. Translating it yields CASSPRGTSAEYDTQYF. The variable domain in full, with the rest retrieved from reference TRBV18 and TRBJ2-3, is NAGVMQNPRHLVRRRGQEARLRCSPMKGHSHVYWYRQLPEEGLKFMVYLQKENIIDESGMPKERFSAEFPKEGPSILRIQQVVRGDSAAYFCASSPRGTSAEYDTQYFGPGTRLTVL.

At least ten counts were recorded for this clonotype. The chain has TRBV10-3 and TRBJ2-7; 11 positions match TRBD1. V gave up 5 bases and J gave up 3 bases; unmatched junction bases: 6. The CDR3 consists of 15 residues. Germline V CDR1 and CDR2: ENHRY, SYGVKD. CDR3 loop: CAISSSGTGGYEQYF. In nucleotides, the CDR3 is TGTGCCATCAGTTCTTCCGGGACAGGGGGCTACGAGCAGTACTTC.

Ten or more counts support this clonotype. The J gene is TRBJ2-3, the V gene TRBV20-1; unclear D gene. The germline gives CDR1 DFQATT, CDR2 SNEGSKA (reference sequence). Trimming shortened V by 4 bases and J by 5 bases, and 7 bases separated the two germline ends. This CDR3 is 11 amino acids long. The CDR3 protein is CSATHEDTQYF. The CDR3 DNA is TGCAGTGCTACCCACGAAGATACGCAGTATTTT.

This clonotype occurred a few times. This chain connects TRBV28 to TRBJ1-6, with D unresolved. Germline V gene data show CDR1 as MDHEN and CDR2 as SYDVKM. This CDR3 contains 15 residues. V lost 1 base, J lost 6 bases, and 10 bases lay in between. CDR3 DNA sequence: TGTGCCAGCAGTTTATCGGGCAGATCTAATTCACCCCTCCACTTT. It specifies CASSLSGRSNSPLHF.

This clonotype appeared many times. DNA of the CDR3: TGTGCCAGCAGCGGGACCCTAAATCAGCCCCAGCATTTT. It translates to CASSGTLNQPQHF. The chain uses TRBV12-3 or TRBV12-4 and TRBJ1-5, with D possibly matching TRBD1 (5 bases). The CDR3 is 13 residues long. Trimming took off 6 bases at V and 4 bases at J, with 10 bases between the two ends.

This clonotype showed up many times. CDR3 sequence (DNA): TGTGCCAGCAGCCTCCGGGACGGCTCCTATAATTCACCCCTCCACTTT. Amino acid sequence: CASSLRDGSYNSPLHF. V usage is TRBV7-2 and J usage is TRBJ1-6; TRBD1 might be the D (5 bases). The germline V and J ends were trimmed by 5 bases and 0 bases, with 11 bases remaining between them. The length of the CDR3 is 16 residues. Germline V gives CDR1 SGHTA, CDR2 FQGNSA.

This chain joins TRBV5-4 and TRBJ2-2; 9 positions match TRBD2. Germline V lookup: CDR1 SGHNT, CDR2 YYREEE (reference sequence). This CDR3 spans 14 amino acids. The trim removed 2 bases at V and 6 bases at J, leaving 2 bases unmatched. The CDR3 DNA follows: TGTGCCAGCAGCTTAATAGCGGGAGCCGGGGAGCTGTTTTTT. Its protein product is CASSLIAGAGELFF. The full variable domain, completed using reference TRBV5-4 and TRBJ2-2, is ETGVTQSPTHLIKTRGQQVTLRCSSQSGHNTVSWYQQALGQGPQFIFQYYREEENGRGNFPPRFSGLQFPNYSSELNVNALELDDSALYLCASSLIAGAGELFFGEGSRLTVL.

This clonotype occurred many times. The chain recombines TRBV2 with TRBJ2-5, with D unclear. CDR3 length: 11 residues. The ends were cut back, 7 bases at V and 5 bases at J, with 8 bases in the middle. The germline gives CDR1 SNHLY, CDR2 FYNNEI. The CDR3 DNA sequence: TGTGCCAGCATGGGGATGGAGACCCAGTACTTC. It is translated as CASMGMETQYF.

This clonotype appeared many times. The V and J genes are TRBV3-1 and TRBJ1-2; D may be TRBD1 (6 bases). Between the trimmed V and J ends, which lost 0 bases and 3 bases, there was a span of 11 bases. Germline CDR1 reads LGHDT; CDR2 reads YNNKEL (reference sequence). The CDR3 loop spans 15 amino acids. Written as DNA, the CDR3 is TGTGCCAGCAGCCAAGAGGCCAGGGGAGACTATGGCTACACCTTC. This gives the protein CASSQEARGDYGYTF. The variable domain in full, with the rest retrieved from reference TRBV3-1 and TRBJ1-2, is DTAVSQTPKYLVTQMGNDKSIKCEQNLGHDTMYWYKQDSKKFLKIMFSYNNKELIINETVPNRFSPKSPDKAHLNLHINSLELGDSAVYFCASSQEARGDYGYTFGSGTRLTVV.